These 18 T cell receptor beta chains share one sample of origin, sequenced in a study of shared T cell receptors in the human thymus. The assay was immunoSEQ multiplex PCR, and TCRdb's table has in-frame clones only and misses some. The table lists roughly 550,000 clones, around three quarters of them singletons, with around 0.012% in the top ten. These data also featured in a second study, about human thymus T cells.

Sequencing was carried out using thymocytes. The receptors were gathered from a boy younger than two with a congenital heart defect.

The V call is TRBV7-9, the J call TRBJ2-1; 11 bases are a match to TRBD2. After removal of 5 bases from V and 6 bases from J, the junction contained 6 bases not matched to a gene. The CDR3 totals 15 residues. Germline V gene sequence: CDR1 SEHNR, CDR2 FQNEAQ (reference sequence). DNA of the CDR3: TGTGCCAGCAGCGGGACTAGCGGAGACCGCAATGAGCAGTTCTTC. Encoded protein: CASSGTSGDRNEQFF.

V is TRBV4-3 and J is TRBJ2-2, with 9 nucleotides matching TRBD2. This CDR3 spans 14 amino acids. Germline CDR1 LGHNA, CDR2 YSLEER. Unmatched junction bases numbered 7, after V lost 8 bases and J lost 6 bases. CDR3 sequence reads: CASASGRISGELFF. CDR3 sequence (DNA): TGCGCCAGCGCAAGCGGGAGGATATCCGGGGAGCTGTTTTTT.

The CDR3 bases are TGTGCCAGCAGCTTAAGCGGGAGTGGGTACAATGAGCAGTTCTTC. Translating it yields CASSLSGSGYNEQFF. V and J are TRBV7-3 and TRBJ2-1, with TRBD2 matching 7 bases. Unmatched junction bases numbered 4, after V lost 1 base and J lost 4 bases. Germline values: CDR1 SGHTA, CDR2 FQGTGA. This CDR3 contains 15 residues.

The chain recombines TRBV11-2 with TRBJ2-7, with D perhaps TRBD1 (6 bases). The germline CDR1 and CDR2 sequences are SGHAT and FQNNGV. V was pared by 2 bases and J by 4 bases, with 27 bases between. The CDR3 is 19 amino acids. The chain's CDR3 is CASSLRTAAIGAVDYEQYF. CDR3 in DNA: TGTGCCAGCAGCTTAAGGACAGCTGCAATCGGGGCGGTGGATTACGAGCAGTACTTC.

V usage is TRBV7-7 and J usage is TRBJ2-5, with 8 bases aligning to TRBD1. The ends lost 1 base at V and 5 bases at J; junction bases unmatched: 12. Germline assignment: CDR1 SSHAT and CDR2 FNYEAQ (reference sequence). CDR3 length: 17 residues. This CDR3 reads CASSLGVPTGVWETQYF. The CDR3 DNA reads TGTGCCAGCAGCTTAGGGGTCCCGACAGGGGTATGGGAGACCCAGTACTTC. The full variable domain, with the rest looked up from reference TRBV7-7 and TRBJ2-5, is GAGVSQSPRYKVTKRGQDVTLRCDPISSHATLYWYQQALGQGPEFLTYFNYEAQPDKSGLPSDRFSAERPEGSISTLTIQRTEQRDSAMYRCASSLGVPTGVWETQYFGPGTRLLVL.

The chain uses TRBV28 and TRBJ2-3, with D possibly matching TRBD2 (6 bases). CDR3 length: 14 amino acids. The V end lost 4 bases, the J end lost 2 bases, and 10 bases lay between the germline ends. CDR1 and CDR2 (germline): MDHEN, SYDVKM. The CDR3 DNA follows: TGTGCCAGCAGTTGGGACTTCCTCACAGATACGCAGTATTTT. Encoded protein: CASSWDFLTDTQYF. Based on the CDR3 plus reference TRBV28 and TRBJ2-3, the full variable domain is DVKVTQSSRYLVKRTGEKVFLECVQDMDHENMFWYRQDPGLGLRLIYFSYDVKMKEKGDIPEGYSVSREKKERFSLILESASTNQTSMYLCASSWDFLTDTQYFGPGTRLTVL.

The gene calls are TRBV28 and TRBJ2-3, with D unresolved. V lost 3 bases, J lost 4 bases, and 11 bases lay in between. The V gene's germline CDR1 is MDHEN and CDR2 SYDVKM. CDR3 length equals 14 residues. CDR3 loop: CASSFDRLADTQYF. CDR3 nucleotide sequence: TGTGCCAGCAGTTTTGATCGGTTGGCAGATACGCAGTATTTT.

Only one count was recorded for this clone. The chain links TRBV5-6 to TRBJ2-7; 7 positions match TRBD2. V dropped 4 bases and J dropped 2; count of bases not matched to a gene: 6. The germline CDR1 and CDR2 sequences are SGHDT and YYEEEE. CDR3 length: 14 residues. Here the CDR3 DNA reads TGTGCCAGCAGCCAACTAGCGCCCACCTACGAGCAGTACTTC. It encodes CASSQLAPTYEQYF.

CDR3 in amino acids: CASSPARLAGEGAQYF. CDR3 sequence (DNA): TGTGCCAGCAGTCCTGCCCGACTAGCGGGAGAGGGGGCGCAGTATTTT. The chain uses TRBV6-6 and TRBJ2-3; the match to TRBD2 covers 12 bases. This CDR3 spans 16 amino acids. CDR1 and CDR2 from the germline V gene are MNHNY and SVGAGI (reference sequence). J was trimmed by 10 bases and V by 5 bases; bases with no gene match: 13.

The V call is TRBV5-4, the J call TRBJ2-1; 8 positions match TRBD1. Trimming took 4 bases from V and 7 from J; bases not matched to a gene: 16. The CDR3 length is 17 residues. CDR1 and CDR2 (germline): SGHNT, YYREEE (reference sequence). The CDR3: CASSLPIGRGPGNEQFF. CDR3 coding DNA: TGTGCCAGCAGCCTCCCGATAGGCAGGGGGCCGGGGAATGAGCAGTTCTTC.

This clone came up once. J is TRBJ2-1 and V is TRBV10-3, with 13 bases identical to TRBD2. The CDR3 is made up of 15 amino acids. Per germline, CDR1 ENHRY and CDR2 SYGVKD. V lost 1 base to trimming and J lost 8 bases; unmatched junction nucleotides: 2. The CDR3 sequence: CAISEWGLAGYEQFF. The CDR3 region has the DNA TGTGCCATCAGTGAGTGGGGACTAGCGGGATATGAGCAGTTCTTC.

The sample holds one count of this clone. CDR3 coding DNA: TGTGCCAGAAGCTTGGAAGGGGCAAGTGAAAAACTGTTTTTT. It is translated as CARSLEGASEKLFF. The chain joins TRBV5-3 to TRBJ1-4; TRBD1 is a possible D gene (5 bases). TRBV5-3 is annotated as an ORF whose role is uncertain. The CDR3 runs to 14 residues. Trimming pared 0 bases from V and 7 bases from J, leaving 10 bases between.

In this sample, this clone turned up a few times. J is TRBJ2-3 and V is TRBV5-1; D perhaps matches TRBD2 (5 bases). V dropped 0 bases and J dropped 2 bases, with 16 bases sitting between them. This CDR3 comprises 17 residues. Germline lookup yields CDR1 SGHRS and CDR2 YFSETQ. The CDR3 DNA sequence: TGCGCCAGCAGCTTGGGAGGGTTGGGTCCCTCCACAGATACGCAGTATTTT. Translated: CASSLGGLGPSTDTQYF.

The V gene is TRBV15, the J gene TRBJ2-7, with 8 bases identical to TRBD2. Per the germline V gene, CDR1 is LNHNV and CDR2 is YYDKDF (reference sequence). The CDR3 is made up of 14 amino acids. Unmatched junction bases numbered 9, after V lost 9 bases and J lost 2 bases. CDR3: CATRGGANPYEQYF. The DNA for the CDR3 is TGTGCCACACGGGGGGGGGCCAATCCCTACGAGCAGTACTTC. The full variable domain, completed using reference TRBV15 and TRBJ2-7, is DAMVIQNPRYQVTQFGKPVTLSCSQTLNHNVMYWYQQKSSQAPKLLFHYYDKDFNNEADTPDNFQSRRPNTSFCFLDIRSPGLGDTAMYLCATRGGANPYEQYFGPGTRLTVT.

The rearrangement links TRBV13 to TRBJ2-5; D might be TRBD2 (6 bases). V dropped 5 bases and J dropped 5 bases, with 21 bases sitting between them. Germline-derived CDR1 and CDR2 are PRHDT and FYEKMQ (reference sequence). The CDR3 loop spans 16 amino acids. CDR3 amino acids: CASSRQTRVIVETQYF. CDR3 in DNA: TGTGCCAGCAGCCGCCAGACTAGAGTTATTGTGGAGACCCAGTACTTC.

The chain is built from TRBV15 and TRBJ2-7; D is undetermined. The CDR3 sequence is 18 residues long. V gave up 0 bases and J gave up 3 bases, with 21 bases separating them. Per the germline V gene, CDR1 is LNHNV and CDR2 is YYDKDF (reference sequence). This CDR3 reads CATSRDKAERDWNYEQYF. Written as DNA, the CDR3 is TGTGCCACCAGCAGAGATAAGGCCGAAAGAGACTGGAACTACGAGCAGTACTTC.

This chain uses TRBV18 with TRBJ1-3; 8 bases fit TRBD1. V was clipped by 2 bases and J by 0 bases; unmatched bases: 6. Germline values: CDR1 KGHSH, CDR2 LQKENI. This CDR3 contains 17 residues. The CDR3 protein is CASSPGGQAFSGNTIYF. The DNA for the CDR3 is TGTGCCAGCTCACCAGGGGGACAGGCCTTCTCTGGAAACACCATATATTTT.

This chain uses TRBV21-1 with TRBJ2-7; the table gives TRBD2 as D, unverified against the DNA. TRBV21-1 corresponds to a pseudogene. The CDR3 is 16 amino acids. The chain's CDR3 is CASSKRPSGVAYEQYF. CDR3 bases: TGTGCCAGCAGTAAAAGGCCCAGCGGGGTTGCCTACGAGCAGTACTTC.